A single sample is the source of the 14 T cell receptor beta chains below, sequenced in a study of PD-L1 blockade in urothelial cancer. Method: immunoSEQ multiplex PCR; TCRdb's copy keeps in-frame clones and lacks some. The repertoire has about 100,000 clones, about nine tenths of them found once; the top ten carry 0.8% to 1%. This specimen consisted of PBMCs, obtained around atezolizumab (anti-PD-L1) treatment. All receptors derive from a woman older than 75 with urothelial cancer.

The chain employs TRBV29-1 and TRBJ2-7; 7 bases align to TRBD1. Germline values: CDR1 SQVTM, CDR2 ANQGSEA. The J segment lost 5 bases and the V segment lost 4 bases, leaving 17 bases of the junction unmatched. The CDR3 loop spans 16 amino acids. The chain's CDR3 is CSVVGVRGRAEDEQYF. The CDR3 bases are TGCAGCGTTGTTGGGGTAAGGGGGCGGGCGGAGGACGAGCAGTACTTC.

CDR3 region: CASSVGGEGYEQYF. The CDR3 region has the DNA TGTGCCAGCAGCGTAGGCGGGGAGGGATACGAGCAGTACTTC. The chain recombines TRBV9 with TRBJ2-7; TRBD2 aligns across 7 bases. The germline CDR1 and CDR2 sequences are SGDLS and YYNGEE. V was clipped by 0 bases and J by 4 bases; unmatched bases: 4. This CDR3 is built from 14 residues.

This chain uses TRBV9 with TRBJ2-1; no reliable D call. V was clipped by 0 bases and J by 0 bases, with 7 bases between them. CDR1 is SGDLS and CDR2 is YYNGEE in the germline V gene. This CDR3 has 15 amino acids. In DNA form, the CDR3 reads TGTGCCAGCAGCGTAGGTCGAGGCTCCTACAATGAGCAGTTCTTC. This sequence encodes CASSVGRGSYNEQFF.

The gene calls are TRBV27 and TRBJ2-2; D might be TRBD2 (5 bases). Trimming removed 3 bases from V and 6 bases from J, with 14 bases in between. CDR1 is MNHEY and CDR2 is SMNVEV in the germline V gene (reference sequence). The CDR3 is 15 residues long. The CDR3 protein is CASSFILGSSGELFF. CDR3 DNA: TGTGCCAGCAGTTTTATCCTAGGGAGCTCCGGGGAGCTGTTTTTT.

The chain carries TRBV5-4 and TRBJ2-3; 10 bases match TRBD2. CDR3 length equals 17 residues. V shed 0 bases and J 1 base; nucleotides not matched to a gene: 5. Germline V CDR1 and CDR2: SGHNT, YYREEE (reference sequence). CDR3 protein: CASSLGMLAGGTDTQYF. The CDR3 coding sequence is TGTGCCAGCAGCTTGGGGATGCTAGCGGGAGGCACAGATACGCAGTATTTT. The variable domain in full, with the rest retrieved from reference TRBV5-4 and TRBJ2-3, is ETGVTQSPTHLIKTRGQQVTLRCSSQSGHNTVSWYQQALGQGPQFIFQYYREEENGRGNFPPRFSGLQFPNYSSELNVNALELDDSALYLCASSLGMLAGGTDTQYFGPGTRLTVL.

This chain links TRBV30 with TRBJ2-1, with 7 bases identical to TRBD2. J was trimmed by 9 bases and V by 2 bases; bases with no gene match: 13. This CDR3 is built from 15 residues. Germline V gene lookup returns CDR1 GTSNPN and CDR2 SVGIG (reference sequence). In DNA form, the CDR3 reads TGTGCCTGGAGTCAGTTAAGAGGGAGGGCCGGTGAGCAGTTCTTC. It encodes CAWSQLRGRAGEQFF.

The chain joins TRBV28 to TRBJ1-4, with 9 bases aligning to TRBD1. This CDR3 region has 16 residues. CDR1 MDHEN and CDR2 SYDVKM come from the germline V gene. V lost 2 bases, J lost 5 bases, and 6 bases stayed unmatched. The DNA for the CDR3 is TGTGCCAGCAGTTTAGAAACCGGGACAGGGAATGAAAAACTGTTTTTT. Its translation: CASSLETGTGNEKLFF.

V gene TRBV6-6 combines with J gene TRBJ1-2; D is unresolved. CDR3 length: 12 amino acids. Deletions cut 7 bases from V and 4 bases from J, with 10 bases between. CDR1 and CDR2 (germline): MNHNY, SVGAGI (reference sequence). CDR3 DNA sequence: TGTGCCAGCACAGGCTCGTCCTATGGCTACACCTTC. Protein product: CASTGSSYGYTF.

This sequence joins TRBV7-3 and TRBJ2-2, with unresolved D. The germline V and J ends were trimmed by 4 bases and 5 bases, with 11 bases remaining between them. The CDR3 loop spans 14 amino acids. Germline CDR1 SGHTA, CDR2 FQGTGA. CDR3 bases: TGTGCCAGCAGCTCCCTTGTGTCGACCGGGGAGCTGTTTTTT. It yields the protein CASSSLVSTGELFF.

The rearrangement links TRBV11-2 to TRBJ2-7, with TRBD1 matching over 7 bases. Germline CDR1 is SGHAT and CDR2 is FQNNGV. The CDR3 is 14 residues long. V gave up 5 bases and J gave up 2 bases; unmatched junction bases: 6. CDR3 protein: CASSPDRLTYEQYF. Written as DNA, the CDR3 is TGTGCCAGCAGCCCGGACAGGCTAACCTACGAGCAGTACTTC. The full variable domain, in which reference TRBV11-2 and TRBJ2-7 provide the parts outside the CDR3, is EAGVAQSPRYKIIEKRQSVAFWCNPISGHATLYWYQQILGQGPKLLIQFQNNGVVDDSQLPKDRFSAERLKGVDSTLKIQPAKLEDSAVYLCASSPDRLTYEQYFGPGTRLTVT.

The chain recombines TRBV18 with TRBJ1-1; a weak D match, TRBD1 (6 bases). This CDR3 is built from 14 residues. CDR1 and CDR2 from the germline V gene are KGHSH and LQKENI. Deletions cut 5 bases from V and 1 base from J, with 11 bases between. In DNA, the CDR3 is TGTGCCAGCTCAGCGTCACAGGGGAACACTGAAGCTTTCTTT. This translates into CASSASQGNTEAFF.

As concerns this clone: No DNA is shown, since the ends of the CDR3 on it are uncertain; the CDR3 is the one TCRdb lists. The chain couples TRBV7-2 to TRBJ2-1; TRBD2, the D gene given by the table, was not confirmed from the DNA. The CDR3 is 16 amino acids long, termini counted. Germline V gene sequence: CDR1 SGHTA, CDR2 FQGNSA. This CDR3 is CASSPSLFASGSSLFF.

This clone was detected only once. The V call is TRBV5-1, the J call TRBJ1-2; a possible D gene is TRBD1 (6 bases). Trimming removed 0 bases at V and 5 bases at J, with 11 bases between. The CDR3 length is 14 residues. Looked up from germline, CDR1 is SGHRS and CDR2 is YFSETQ. CDR3 nucleotide sequence: TGCGCCAGCAGCTTGGGTCCAGGGACATATGGCTACACCTTC. This codes for CASSLGPGTYGYTF.

The rearrangement links TRBV7-2 to TRBJ2-7; 14 bases map to TRBD2. The CDR3 totals 19 residues. CDR1 and CDR2 (germline): SGHTA, FQGNSA. V shed 5 bases and J 6 bases; nucleotides not matched to a gene: 18. CDR3 sequence: CASSLGLAGDSWRSSEQYF. CDR3 coding DNA: TGTGCCAGCAGCCTGGGACTAGCGGGAGACAGTTGGCGGTCTTCCGAGCAGTACTTC.